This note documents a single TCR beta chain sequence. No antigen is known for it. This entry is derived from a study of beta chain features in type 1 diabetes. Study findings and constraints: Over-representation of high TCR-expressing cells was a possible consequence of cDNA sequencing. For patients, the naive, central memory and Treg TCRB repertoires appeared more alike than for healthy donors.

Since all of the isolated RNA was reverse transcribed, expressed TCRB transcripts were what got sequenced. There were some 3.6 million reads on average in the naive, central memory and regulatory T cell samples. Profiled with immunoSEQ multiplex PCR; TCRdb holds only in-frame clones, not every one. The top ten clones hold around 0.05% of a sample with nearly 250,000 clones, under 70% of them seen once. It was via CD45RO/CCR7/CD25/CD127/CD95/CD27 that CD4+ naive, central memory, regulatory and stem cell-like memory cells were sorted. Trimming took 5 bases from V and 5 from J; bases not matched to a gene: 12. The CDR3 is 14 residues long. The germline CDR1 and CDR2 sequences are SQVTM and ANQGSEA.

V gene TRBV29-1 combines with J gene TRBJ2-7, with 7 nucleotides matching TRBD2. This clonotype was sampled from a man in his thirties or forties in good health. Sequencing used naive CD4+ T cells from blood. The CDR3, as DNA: TGCAGCGTTAAGCGGCAGGGAGGGTTGAACGAGCAGTACTTC. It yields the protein CSVKRQGGLNEQYF.